The rows below give T cell receptor beta chains drawn from one sample of a study of blood T cells in healthy people across ages. TCRdb re-called the 5' RACE reads with MiXCR, one entry per CDR3 protein. The repertoire has approximately 850,000 distinct CDR3 sequences, approximately 44% of them found once; the top ten carry about a fifth. The specimen sequenced was blood. These receptors originate from a man in his 60s in good health. CDR3s include the opening cysteine and the closing phenylalanine or tryptophan. Fields, in order: J gene, D gene, V gene, clone size, CDR3 protein, CDR3 DNA. The D gene is left open where the match is weak. A row's size may be missing; if present it is once, few, many or a size class.

TRBJ2-3	.	TRBV12-3/TRBV12-4	.	CASSDTDGESTDTQYF	TGTGCCAGCAGCGATACTGACGGGGAGAGCACAGATACGCAGTATTTT
TRBJ1-2	TRBD1	TRBV6-1	few	CASRKTQRQGFNYGYTF	TGTGCCAGCAGGAAGACCCAGCGACAGGGCTTCAACTATGGCTACACCTTC
TRBJ2-5	.	TRBV18	.	CASSLRDDGGTQYF	TGTGCCAGCTCACTCCGGGACGACGGGGGGACCCAGTACTTC
TRBJ1-2	.	TRBV7-2	.	CASSLDQVHGYTF	TGTGCCAGCAGCTTAGACCAGGTCCATGGCTACACCTTC
TRBJ2-7	.	TRBV5-1	.	CASSLERASYEQYF	TGCGCCAGCAGCTTAGAACGGGCTTCCTACGAGCAGTACTTC
TRBJ1-2	.	TRBV3-1	.	CASSQPSGEYYGYTF	TGTGCCAGCAGCCAACCCTCAGGGGAGTACTATGGCTACACCTTC
TRBJ2-1	TRBD2	TRBV6-2/TRBV6-3	.	CASSYEVGGGTSYNEQFF	TGTGCCAGCAGTTACGAGGTCGGCGGGGGGACCTCCTACAATGAGCAGTTCTTC
TRBJ2-1	.	TRBV29-1	.	CSGSGTRVYNEQFF	TGCAGCGGGTCCGGGACTCGAGTTTACAATGAGCAGTTCTTC
TRBJ2-7	TRBD1	TRBV5-5	.	CASRPQGADEQYF	TGTGCCAGCAGACCACAGGGGGCCGACGAGCAGTACTTC
TRBJ2-1	.	TRBV9	.	CASSVADNEQFF	TGTGCCAGCAGCGTAGCGGACAATGAGCAGTTCTTC
TRBJ2-1	.	TRBV4-1	once	CASSHVRPGGSNEQFF	TGCGCCAGCAGCCACGTCAGACCTGGGGGAAGCAATGAGCAGTTCTTC
TRBJ2-1	TRBD2	TRBV7-2	.	CASSAPGTSGLQQFF	TGTGCCAGCAGCGCCCCCGGGACTAGCGGATTACAGCAGTTCTTC
TRBJ2-1	TRBD2	TRBV3-1	few	CASRGTSGGDNEQFF	TGTGCCAGCAGGGGGACTAGCGGGGGGGACAATGAGCAGTTCTTC
TRBJ1-1	.	TRBV4-3	.	CASSQDREYPTEAFF	TGCGCCAGCAGCCAAGACAGGGAGTATCCCACTGAAGCTTTCTTT
TRBJ2-7	.	TRBV10-3	.	CAISETWTDSCEQYF	TGTGCCATCAGTGAGACCTGGACAGACTCCTGCGAGCAGTACTTC
TRBJ2-2	.	TRBV25-1	.	CASSSKNTGELFF	TGTGCCAGCAGTAGCAAGAACACCGGGGAGCTGTTTTTT
TRBJ2-1	TRBD1	TRBV6-2/TRBV6-3	.	CASSSGRGLGYNEQFF	TGTGCCAGCAGTAGTGGCAGGGGGCTGGGGTACAATGAGCAGTTCTTC
TRBJ2-5	TRBD2	TRBV29-1	few	CSVDWTGGDEQYF	TGCAGCGTTGACTGGACCGGGGGGGATGAGCAGTACTTC
TRBJ2-3	TRBD1	TRBV5-5	few	CASSWGQGEGNTQYF	TGTGCCAGCAGCTGGGGACAGGGAGAGGGGAATACGCAGTATTTT
TRBJ1-4	.	TRBV12-3/TRBV12-4	many	CASRRTGVRGNEKLFF	TGTGCCAGCAGACGTACCGGGGTACGGGGTAATGAAAAACTGTTTTTT
TRBJ2-7	.	TRBV20-1	few	CSASTGLAYEQYF	TGCAGTGCTAGCACAGGGTTGGCCTACGAGCAGTACTTC
TRBJ2-1	.	TRBV5-6	.	CASSFSSGSYNEQFF	TGTGCCAGCAGCTTTAGCAGCGGCTCCTACAATGAGCAGTTCTTC
TRBJ2-6	.	TRBV27	.	CASRPPPGPGANVLTF	TGTGCCAGCAGGCCCCCCCCCGGGCCTGGGGCCAACGTCCTGACTTTC
TRBJ2-6	.	TRBV4-3	.	CASSQEPGFFSGANVLTF	TGCGCCAGCAGCCAAGAGCCAGGGTTCTTCTCTGGGGCCAACGTCCTGACTTTC
TRBJ2-1	.	TRBV9	few	CASSPGAGNEQFF	TGTGCCAGCAGCCCGGGGGCCGGCAATGAGCAGTTCTTC
TRBJ2-2	TRBD2	TRBV6-5	.	CASSYPSGGAGPRELFF	TGTGCCAGCAGTTACCCTAGCGGGGGGGCTGGACCTCGGGAGCTGTTTTTT
TRBJ1-2	TRBD1	TRBV20-1	few	CSARGTDGYTF	TGCAGTGCTAGGGGGACAGATGGCTACACCTTC
TRBJ2-7	.	TRBV7-8	.	CASSLEISLDSLYEQYF	TGTGCCAGCAGCTTAGAAATTAGCCTGGACAGCCTCTACGAGCAGTACTTC
TRBJ1-1	TRBD1	TRBV6-2/TRBV6-3	few	CASSGQGNEAFF	TGTGCCAGCAGCGGACAGGGGAATGAAGCTTTCTTT
TRBJ2-1	TRBD2	TRBV6-2/TRBV6-3	.	CASSYSKLAAAYNEQFF	TGTGCCAGCAGTTACTCGAAACTAGCGGCGGCCTACAATGAGCAGTTCTTC
TRBJ2-5	TRBD1	TRBV20-1	.	CSAAKRDREYQETQYF	TGCAGTGCCGCCAAGAGGGACAGGGAATACCAAGAGACCCAGTACTTC
TRBJ2-3	TRBD2	TRBV10-1	once	CASSEWASGTTDTQYF	TGCGCCAGCAGTGAGTGGGCTAGCGGTACCACAGATACGCAGTATTTT
TRBJ2-3	.	TRBV2	few	CASSRNSRGDTQYF	TGTGCCAGCAGTAGGAATAGTAGGGGAGATACGCAGTATTTT
TRBJ2-1	TRBD2	TRBV3-1	.	CASSQGTRGNEQFF	TGTGCCAGCAGCCAAGGGACTAGAGGGAATGAGCAGTTCTTC
TRBJ2-5	TRBD1	TRBV5-1	.	CASRLGTAAIETQYF	TGCGCCAGCCGTCTAGGGACAGCTGCGATAGAGACCCAGTACTTC
TRBJ1-2	.	TRBV20-1	few	CSVNSYGYTF	TGCAGTGTAAACAGCTATGGCTACACCTTC
TRBJ1-1	TRBD1	TRBV7-2	.	CASSPRQGRAEAFF	TGTGCCAGCAGCCCACGACAGGGCAGAGCAGAAGCTTTCTTT
TRBJ1-5	TRBD1	TRBV5-5	.	CASSLERTGGNQPQHF	TGTGCCAGCAGCTTGGAGAGGACAGGGGGCAATCAGCCCCAGCATTTT
TRBJ1-2	TRBD1	TRBV7-2	.	CASSLDHRGANYGYTF	TGTGCCAGCAGCTTAGACCACAGGGGCGCTAACTATGGCTACACCTTC
TRBJ2-3	TRBD2	TRBV20-1	few	CSASQTSGTDTQYF	TGCAGTGCTTCTCAAACTAGCGGCACAGATACGCAGTATTTT
TRBJ2-1	TRBD2	TRBV6-1	once	CASSELLAAYNEQFF	TGTGCCAGCAGTGAATTGCTAGCGGCTTACAATGAGCAGTTCTTC
TRBJ2-7	TRBD2	TRBV9	.	CASSTGLESFEQYF	TGTGCCAGCAGCACGGGACTAGAGTCTTTCGAGCAGTACTTC
TRBJ1-1	.	TRBV2	.	CASSERHVHTEAFF	TGTGCCAGCAGTGAACGTCACGTACACACTGAAGCTTTCTTT
TRBJ1-1	.	TRBV12-3/TRBV12-4	few	CAISDWGNTEAFF	TGTGCCATCTCTGACTGGGGTAACACTGAAGCTTTCTTT
TRBJ1-4	.	TRBV2	.	CASSPAGRTEKLFF	TGTGCCAGCAGTCCGGCAGGGAGGACTGAAAAACTGTTTTTT
TRBJ2-4	TRBD1	TRBV28	.	CASSPGQATQYF	TGTGCCAGCAGTCCCGGACAGGCCACGCAGTACTTC
TRBJ2-3	.	TRBV20-1	.	CSARHSGGATDTQYF	TGCAGTGCTAGACATTCGGGTGGGGCCACAGATACGCAGTATTTT
TRBJ2-2	TRBD1	TRBV15	once	CVTSRRRDSANTGELFF	TGTGTCACCAGCAGACGCCGGGACAGCGCGAACACCGGGGAGCTGTTTTTT
TRBJ2-1	TRBD1	TRBV20-1	.	CSVSSGTGVFNEQFF	TGCAGTGTTAGCTCCGGGACAGGGGTTTTCAATGAGCAGTTCTTC
TRBJ1-2	TRBD1	TRBV27	.	CASSTPGQGNYGYTF	TGTGCCAGCAGTACTCCGGGACAGGGGAACTATGGCTACACCTTC
TRBJ1-2	.	TRBV29-1	few	CSVSTFLVAGYGYTF	TGCAGCGTTTCAACTTTTTTAGTTGCAGGATATGGCTACACCTTC
TRBJ2-5	.	TRBV11-2	.	CASSLEWGSGETQYF	TGTGCCAGCAGCTTAGAATGGGGGTCGGGTGAGACCCAGTACTTC
TRBJ1-2	.	TRBV15	.	CATSRETGYGYTF	TGTGCCACCAGCAGAGAAACAGGGTATGGCTACACCTTC